Below are 15 T cell receptor beta chains sequenced from a single sample in a study of blood T cell repertoires in COVID-19. Method: immunoSEQ multiplex PCR; TCRdb's copy keeps in-frame clones and lacks some. There are around 56,000 clones in the sample; roughly nine tenths occur only once, and under 7.5% lies in the top ten. Specimen: peripheral blood. The source of these receptors is a woman aged 55 to 70 with active or convalescent COVID-19.

DNA for the CDR3: TGTGCCACGTCCGGGACTAGCGGTTACAATGAGCAGTTCTTC. The encoded protein is CATSGTSGYNEQFF. The V gene is TRBV2, the J gene TRBJ2-1, with TRBD2 matching 11 bases. Trimming at V came to 10 bases and at J to 4 bases, leaving 6 bases not matched to a gene. Germline lookup yields CDR1 SNHLY and CDR2 FYNNEI. The CDR3 covers 14 residues.

For this clone: An end of the junction differs from the germline gene, which may be a read error. The chain couples TRBV5-1 to TRBJ1-2, with TRBD1 as a possible D gene (6 bases). The length of the CDR3 is 13 residues. Germline CDR1 reads SGHRS; CDR2 reads YFSETQ. The CDR3 protein is CASRLGGEGGYTF. Here the CDR3 DNA reads TGCGCCAGCAGATTGGGGGGCGAAGGTGGCTACACCTTC.

This clone was found once. The rearrangement joins TRBV4-3 to TRBJ2-2; 8 nucleotides line up with TRBD2. There are 16 residues in the CDR3. V trimming: 4 bases; J trimming: 0 bases; junction bases outside the gene matches: 4. Germline V gene lookup returns CDR1 LGHNA and CDR2 YSLEER. CDR3 protein: CASSLRLAPNTGELFF. The CDR3 region has the DNA TGCGCCAGCAGCCTGCGACTAGCGCCGAACACCGGGGAGCTGTTTTTT.

This chain uses TRBV11-2 with TRBJ1-2; 7 bases agree with TRBD1. Germline V CDR1 and CDR2: SGHAT, FQNNGV. V trimming: 1 base; J trimming: 4 bases; junction bases outside the gene matches: 3. The length of the CDR3 is 14 residues. The CDR3 nucleotides are TGTGCCAGCAGCTTAGGTGGGACAGCCTATGGCTACACCTTC. Its protein product is CASSLGGTAYGYTF.

The chain recombines TRBV7-2 with TRBJ2-4; the match to TRBD2 covers 15 bases. Germline lookup yields CDR1 SGHTA and CDR2 FQGNSA. CDR3 length: 17 residues. With 3 bases clipped from V and 7 bases from J, the junction kept 7 bases outside the gene matches. CDR3 amino acids: CASSLGTSGRRNNIQYF. In nucleotides, the CDR3 is TGTGCCAGCAGCTTGGGGACTAGCGGGAGGAGGAATAACATTCAGTACTTC.

The chain uses TRBV2 and TRBJ2-1, with D maybe TRBD2 (7 bases). Between the trimmed V and J ends, which lost 8 bases and 4 bases, there was a span of 18 bases. Looked up from germline, CDR1 is SNHLY and CDR2 is FYNNEI. This CDR3 region has 15 residues. The CDR3 loop reads CASSTPRGPYNEQFF. In nucleotides, the CDR3 is TGTGCCAGCTCAACCCCGCGGGGGCCATACAATGAGCAGTTCTTC.

This chain uses TRBV18 with TRBJ2-5; D uncertain. This CDR3 region has 13 residues. Germline V CDR1 and CDR2: KGHSH, LQKENI. The V end lost 6 bases, the J end lost 5 bases, and 13 bases lay between the germline ends. In DNA, the CDR3 is TGTGCCAGCTCTCGCGAACAGAAGGAGACCCAGTACTTC. Its translation is CASSREQKETQYF.

The genes are TRBV18 and TRBJ1-1; D gene uncertain. Germline assignment: CDR1 KGHSH and CDR2 LQKENI. V lost 0 bases and J lost 1, with 6 bases in between. CDR3 length: 14 amino acids. CDR3 nucleotides: TGTGCCAGCTCACCACCCTCCAGGAACACTGAAGCTTTCTTT. This codes for CASSPPSRNTEAFF. Looking up the rest from reference TRBV18 and TRBJ1-1 gives the full variable domain: NAGVMQNPRHLVRRRGQEARLRCSPMKGHSHVYWYRQLPEEGLKFMVYLQKENIIDESGMPKERFSAEFPKEGPSILRIQQVVRGDSAAYFCASSPPSRNTEAFFGQGTRLTVV.

The rearrangement uses TRBV18 and TRBJ1-4; D is uncertain. CDR3 length: 13 amino acids. Trimming removed 3 bases from V and 11 bases from J, with 13 bases in between. Germline CDR1 KGHSH, CDR2 LQKENI. The CDR3 sequence is CASSPSSSRKLFF. The DNA for the CDR3 is TGTGCCAGCTCACCCAGTTCCTCGAGGAAACTGTTTTTT.

The V call is TRBV15, the J call TRBJ1-4, with TRBD1 identical over 7 bases. The J segment lost 3 bases and the V segment lost 1 base, leaving 5 bases of the junction unmatched. The V gene's germline CDR1 is LNHNV and CDR2 YYDKDF (reference sequence). The CDR3 runs to 16 residues. CDR3 residues: CATSRGATGPNEKLFF. CDR3 sequence (DNA): TGTGCCACCAGCAGAGGAGCGACAGGGCCTAATGAAAAACTGTTTTTT.

The J gene is TRBJ1-5, the V gene TRBV7-2; D is ambiguous. The CDR3 has 15 amino acids. V was cut by 5 bases and J by 2 bases, with 13 bases left in between. In germline, CDR1 is SGHTA, CDR2 FQGNSA. CDR3 bases: TGTGCCAGCAGCCCCTCTCGGGAGGGCAATCAGCCCCAGCATTTT. It is translated as CASSPSREGNQPQHF.

This clone appeared a single time. This chain's CDR3 is CASSQSPGLVNTIYF. The CDR3 nucleotides are TGTGCCAGCAGCCAGTCTCCGGGACTTGTAAACACCATATATTTT. The V and J genes are TRBV11-2 and TRBJ1-3, with D tentatively TRBD1 (5 bases). The germline CDR1 and CDR2 sequences are SGHAT and FQNNGV. The CDR3 consists of 15 residues. V was cut by 5 bases and J by 6 bases, with 17 bases left in between.

This clone has only a few counts. This chain joins TRBV3-1 (or the pseudogene TRBV3-2) and TRBJ1-1; D may be TRBD1 (5 bases). This CDR3 comprises 17 residues. Looked up from germline, CDR1 is LGHDT and CDR2 is YNNKEL (reference sequence). Deletions cut 0 bases from V and 1 base from J, with 15 bases between. CDR3 sequence reads: CASSQEWERDANTEAFF. The DNA of the CDR3 is TGTGCCAGCAGCCAAGAGTGGGAGCGGGACGCGAACACTGAAGCTTTCTTT.

This clone came up once. This chain uses TRBV4-1 with TRBJ2-5; 8 bases agree with TRBD2. CDR3 length: 15 residues. Germline values: CDR1 MGHRA, CDR2 YSYEKL. V dropped 1 base and J dropped 3; count of bases not matched to a gene: 4. This chain's CDR3 is CASSQVTAGEETQYF. The CDR3 DNA is TGCGCCAGCAGCCAAGTAACAGCGGGGGAAGAGACCCAGTACTTC.

The chain is built from TRBV30 and TRBJ1-5; D not resolved. V lost 3 bases, J lost 2 bases, and 5 bases lay in between. CDR1 GTSNPN and CDR2 SVGIG come from the germline V gene (reference sequence). The CDR3 is made up of 12 amino acids. CDR3 residues: CAWRSGNQPQHF. In nucleotides, the CDR3 is TGTGCCTGGAGGTCGGGCAATCAGCCCCAGCATTTT.